What follows are 31 T cell receptor beta chains derived from one specimen sequenced in a study of PD-1 blockade in classical Hodgkin lymphoma. The protocol was immunoSEQ multiplex PCR, while the TCRdb copy is restricted to in-frame clones and leaves out a portion. The profile covers roughly 51,000 clones, with approximately 76% appearing a single time and approximately 12% taken by the ten largest. The time point here: cycle 4 day 1 (C4D1), after 6 weeks of nivolumab. Brentuximab vedotin exposure varied, and every patient relapsed after autologous stem cell transplantation. The material sequenced was peripheral blood mononuclear cells (PBMCs), taken before the fourth cycle of nivolumab. These receptors were obtained from a human donor with classical Hodgkin lymphoma.

In this sample, this clone turned up a few times. This rearrangement joins TRBV11-3 to TRBJ2-1, with a possible D match to TRBD1 (6 bases). The V gene's germline CDR1 is SGHNT and CDR2 YENEEA. The CDR3 spans 13 residues. V gave up 5 bases and J gave up 9 bases, with 14 bases separating them. CDR3 loop: CASSINWDTEQFF. The CDR3 coding sequence is TGTGCCAGCAGCATCAATTGGGACACTGAGCAGTTCTTC. Drawing the rest from reference TRBV11-3 and TRBJ2-1, the complete variable domain is EAGVVQSPRYKIIEKKQPVAFWCNPISGHNTLYWYLQNLGQGPELLIRYENEEAVDDSQLPKDRFSAERLKGVDSTLKIQPAELGDSAVYLCASSINWDTEQFFGPGTRLTVL.

This clone came up once. V gene TRBV7-2 combines with J gene TRBJ2-5; 14 bases map to TRBD2. Germline loops: CDR1 SGHTA, CDR2 FQGNSA. The junction had 5 bases not matched to a gene; V was cut back by 1 base and J by 10 bases. The CDR3 spans 15 residues. This chain's CDR3 is CASSLGTGLAGGQYF. DNA for the CDR3: TGTGCCAGCAGCTTAGGGACCGGACTAGCGGGAGGCCAGTACTTC.

This sequence joins TRBV19 and TRBJ1-2; D is ambiguous. CDR3 length: 12 residues. The V gene's germline CDR1 is LNHDA and CDR2 SQIVND (reference sequence). V lost 6 bases to trimming and J lost 1 base, with 6 bases between them. DNA of the CDR3: TGTGCCAGTAGACAGCTTAACTATGGCTACACCTTC. It specifies CASRQLNYGYTF.

This chain uses TRBV11-2 with TRBJ1-1; D remains unclear. Per germline, CDR1 SGHAT and CDR2 FQNNGV. Trimming left V 4 bases short and J 0 bases short, with 12 bases between. The CDR3 extends over 15 amino acids. The CDR3 region has the DNA TGTGCCAGCAGCTCCCCGGGCAGAGTGAACACTGAAGCTTTCTTT. As protein: CASSSPGRVNTEAFF.

V is TRBV23-1 and J is TRBJ2-5; TRBD2 might be the D (6 bases). TRBV23-1 is treated as an ORF (open reading frame) with a function not yet certain. This CDR3 region has 13 residues. The ends were cut back, 5 bases at V and 2 bases at J, with 9 bases in the middle. CDR3 DNA sequence: TGCGCCAGCAGTGGGGGAGGTCAAGAGACCCAGTACTTC. Residues: CASSGGGQETQYF.

This clone was seen only a few times. The chain carries TRBV28 and TRBJ2-3; D gene ambiguous. Germline loops: CDR1 MDHEN, CDR2 SYDVKM. Trimming left V 2 bases short and J 4 bases short, with 13 bases between. The CDR3 runs 15 residues. In nucleotides, the CDR3 is TGTGCCAGCAGTTTAGGTGGGAAGGTCGCAGATACGCAGTATTTT. Amino acid sequence: CASSLGGKVADTQYF.

This rearrangement joins TRBV9 to TRBJ2-1; a possible D gene is TRBD2 (6 bases). The CDR3 has 20 residues. V gave up 0 bases and J gave up 5 bases, with 27 bases separating them. CDR1 and CDR2 from the germline V gene are SGDLS and YYNGEE. CDR3 protein: CASSVGAGMITSQTNNEQFF. The CDR3 DNA sequence: TGTGCCAGCAGCGTAGGTGCGGGAATGATAACGTCCCAGACAAACAATGAGCAGTTCTTC.

The chain has TRBV5-1 and TRBJ2-6; D call uncertain. V lost 4 bases to trimming and J lost 2 bases, with 4 bases between them. The CDR3 sequence is 13 residues long. CDR1 and CDR2 (germline): SGHRS, YFSETQ. CDR3 sequence (DNA): TGCGCCAGCAGCATCGCTGGGGCCAACGTCCTGACTTTC. Protein product: CASSIAGANVLTF.

This chain links TRBV6-6 with TRBJ2-1; 7 positions match TRBD1. This CDR3 spans 16 amino acids. Germline V gene sequence: CDR1 MNHNY, CDR2 SVGAGI (reference sequence). With 3 bases clipped from V and 2 bases from J, the junction kept 7 bases outside the gene matches. The CDR3 DNA reads as TGTGCCAGCAGTTATACGACAGGGTACGCCTACAATGAGCAGTTCTTC. This sequence encodes CASSYTTGYAYNEQFF.

V is TRBV10-3 and J is TRBJ2-1, with no clear D. Germline V lookup: CDR1 ENHRY, CDR2 SYGVKD. Trimming took off 7 bases at V and 7 bases at J, with 14 bases between the two ends. The CDR3 runs 13 residues. The CDR3 here is CAITGSQENEQFF. CDR3 in DNA: TGTGCCATCACAGGTTCCCAAGAGAATGAGCAGTTCTTC.

This rearrangement joins TRBV7-9 to TRBJ2-6; D is perhaps TRBD1 (5 bases). CDR3 length: 15 residues. Germline loops: CDR1 SEHNR, CDR2 FQNEAQ (reference sequence). The V gene lost 6 bases and the J gene lost 4 bases, with 13 bases spanning the gap. DNA of the CDR3: TGTGCCAGCAGGGCCAGGGTAAACGGGGCCAACGTCCTGACTTTC. Translation gives CASRARVNGANVLTF.

This clone occurred a few times. The chain carries TRBV30 and TRBJ1-4, with D possibly TRBD1 on 5 matching bases. The CDR3 covers 19 residues. CDR1 is GTSNPN and CDR2 is SVGIG in the germline V gene (reference sequence). V lost 4 bases, J lost 5 bases, and 29 bases lay in between. CDR3 protein: CAWIPGLGTAGLRNEKLFF. The CDR3 nucleotides are TGTGCCTGGATACCCGGCCTGGGAACGGCGGGACTTAGGAATGAAAAACTGTTTTTT.

This chain uses TRBV5-4 with TRBJ2-3; 11 bases match TRBD2. The CDR3 is 18 amino acids. The ends lost 4 bases at V and 0 bases at J; junction bases unmatched: 10. Germline V CDR1 and CDR2: SGHNT, YYREEE (reference sequence). The DNA of the CDR3 is TGTGCCAGCAGCCAAGCCCTTAGCGGGAGGGCGAGCACAGATACGCAGTATTTT. Translation: CASSQALSGRASTDTQYF.

V and J are TRBV7-9 and TRBJ1-3; D not resolved. Trimming stripped 2 bases from V and 4 bases from J, with 9 bases between. The CDR3 totals 14 residues. Germline V gene data show CDR1 as SEHNR and CDR2 as FQNEAQ (reference sequence). The CDR3 reads CASSLYTSGNTIYF. In nucleotides, the CDR3 is TGTGCCAGCAGCTTATATACTTCAGGAAACACCATATATTTT.

The chain carries TRBV7-2 and TRBJ2-7, with D perhaps TRBD1 or TRBD2 (6 bases each). The CDR3 spans 15 residues. Trimming left V 1 base short and J 2 bases short, with 12 bases between. Germline V gene sequence: CDR1 SGHTA, CDR2 FQGNSA. The CDR3 DNA reads as TGTGCCAGCAGCTTAGTGCCGGGGGCCACCTACGAGCAGTACTTC. Translated: CASSLVPGATYEQYF.

V usage is TRBV29-1 and J usage is TRBJ1-4; the match to TRBD1 covers 7 bases. CDR1 is SQVTM and CDR2 is ANQGSEA in the germline V gene. This CDR3 has 13 residues. J was trimmed by 8 bases and V by 4 bases; bases with no gene match: 7. The CDR3 here is CSVGDSRGEKLFF. The CDR3 bases are TGCAGCGTTGGGGACAGTAGGGGGGAAAAACTGTTTTTT.

V usage is TRBV6-5 and J usage is TRBJ2-1, with D maybe TRBD2 (5 bases). CDR3 length: 12 residues. CDR1 MNHEY and CDR2 SVGAGI come from the germline V gene. V lost 8 bases and J 1 base, leaving 6 bases between the germline ends. DNA for the CDR3: TGTGCCAGCCGGGGATCCTACAATGAGCAGTTCTTC. Translated: CASRGSYNEQFF.

The rearrangement joins TRBV18 to TRBJ2-1; D may be TRBD1 or TRBD2 (5 bases each). This CDR3 has 15 residues. Trimming removed 6 bases from V and 0 bases from J, with 12 bases in between. Germline-derived CDR1 and CDR2 are KGHSH and LQKENI. The CDR3 nucleotides are TGTGCCAGCTCGGGGGTAAAGAGCTCCTACAATGAGCAGTTCTTC. It translates to CASSGVKSSYNEQFF.

V usage is TRBV7-3 and J usage is TRBJ1-6; a weak D match, TRBD1 (5 bases). The CDR3 is 13 residues long. Trimming took off 2 bases at V and 6 bases at J, with 5 bases between the two ends. The V gene's germline CDR1 is SGHTA and CDR2 FQGTGA. CDR3 DNA sequence: TGTGCCAGCAGCTTACAGGGTAATTCACCCCTCCACTTT. Residues: CASSLQGNSPLHF.

This sequence joins TRBV6-6 and TRBJ2-1, with TRBD2 matching 10 bases. CDR3 length: 15 residues. Germline V gene lookup returns CDR1 MNHNY and CDR2 SVGAGI (reference sequence). With 6 bases clipped from V and 7 bases from J, the junction kept 9 bases outside the gene matches. CDR3 sequence (DNA): TGTGCCAGCAGCTATACTAGCGGGGACTGGAATGAGCAGTTCTTC. Encoded protein: CASSYTSGDWNEQFF.

The genes are TRBV18 and TRBJ1-1; no reliable D call. V was clipped by 4 bases and J by 1 base, with 7 bases between them. This CDR3 contains 13 residues. Per the germline V gene, CDR1 is KGHSH and CDR2 is LQKENI. CDR3 region: CASSLDWNTEAFF. CDR3 nucleotide sequence: TGTGCCAGCTCACTGGATTGGAACACTGAAGCTTTCTTT.

The gene calls are TRBV25-1 and TRBJ2-7; D remains unclear. Germline V gene data show CDR1 as MGHDK and CDR2 as SYGVNS. With 10 bases removed from V and 3 bases from J, the gap between germline ends came to 10 bases. The CDR3 consists of 11 residues. The CDR3 region is CATTHSYEQYF. The CDR3 region has the DNA TGTGCCACCACCCACAGCTACGAGCAGTACTTC.

This chain connects TRBV9 to TRBJ2-1; 9 nucleotides match TRBD1. The CDR3 length is 15 residues. Per germline, CDR1 SGDLS and CDR2 YYNGEE. The V and J ends lost 0 bases and 4 bases, in that order; junction bases with no gene match: 2. CDR3 residues: CASSVVGQGYNEQFF. As DNA, the CDR3 is TGTGCCAGCAGCGTAGTAGGACAGGGGTACAATGAGCAGTTCTTC.

This chain links TRBV9 with TRBJ2-3; TRBD2 agrees at 8 bases. The germline V gene encodes CDR1 SGDLS and CDR2 YYNGEE. The J segment lost 5 bases and the V segment lost 1 base, leaving 3 bases of the junction unmatched. This CDR3 has 14 amino acids. In DNA, the CDR3 is TGTGCCAGCAGCGTAACGGGACTAGTAGATACGCAGTATTTT. This sequence encodes CASSVTGLVDTQYF.

The CDR3 protein is CASSRDRGSYEQYF. DNA for the CDR3: TGTGCCAGCAGCAGGGACAGGGGCTCCTACGAGCAGTACTTC. The chain combines TRBV7-8 with TRBJ2-7; 10 positions match TRBD1. The CDR3 totals 14 residues. J gave up 0 bases and V 5 bases, and 1 base lay outside the gene matches. From germline, CDR1 is SGHVS and CDR2 FQNEAQ. The full variable domain, completed using reference TRBV7-8 and TRBJ2-7, is GAGVSQSPRYKVAKRGQDVALRCDPISGHVSLFWYQQALGQGPEFLTYFQNEAQLDKSGLPSDRFFAERPEGSVSTLKIQRTQQEDSAVYLCASSRDRGSYEQYFGPGTRLTVT.

The chain links TRBV12-5 to TRBJ2-7; 7 positions match TRBD2. The germline gives CDR1 LGHNT, CDR2 FRNRAP. Trimming at V came to 0 bases and at J to 0 bases, leaving 23 bases not matched to a gene. CDR3 length: 22 residues. CDR3 residues: CASGLVLCVLGLRAGSSYEQYF. CDR3 in DNA: TGTGCTAGTGGTTTGGTACTATGTGTTTTAGGATTACGAGCGGGAAGCTCCTACGAGCAGTACTTC.

This chain uses TRBV19 with TRBJ2-7, with TRBD2 as a possible D gene (6 bases). The CDR3 extends over 15 amino acids. Trimming left V 5 bases short and J 3 bases short, with 17 bases between. Germline CDR1 is LNHDA and CDR2 is SQIVND (reference sequence). The CDR3 sequence: CASSLMPGLHYEQYF. CDR3 nucleotide sequence: TGTGCCAGTAGTTTAATGCCGGGACTTCACTACGAGCAGTACTTC.

V is TRBV6-6 and J is TRBJ2-3; 8 bases agree with TRBD1. The CDR3 consists of 14 residues. The ends lost 7 bases at V and 4 bases at J; junction bases unmatched: 7. Germline lookup yields CDR1 MNHNY and CDR2 SVGAGI (reference sequence). DNA for the CDR3: TGTGCCAGCACTCCCTCGGACAGGGCAGATACGCAGTATTTT. Translated, it gives CASTPSDRADTQYF.

The chain uses TRBV5-4 and TRBJ2-7, with 14 bases fitting TRBD2. Germline CDR1 and CDR2: SGHNT and YYREEE (reference sequence). V shed 3 bases, J shed 4 bases, and the junction held 6 bases outside the gene matches. The CDR3 has 16 residues. The chain's CDR3 is CASSWGLAGAQYEQYF. The CDR3 nucleotides read TGTGCCAGCAGCTGGGGACTAGCGGGGGCCCAATACGAGCAGTACTTC.

The rearrangement uses TRBV6-5 and TRBJ1-4, with D perhaps matching TRBD1 (6 bases). V was shortened by 6 bases and J by 8 bases, with 16 bases between the two germline ends. This CDR3 is 14 amino acids long. Germline V gene lookup returns CDR1 MNHEY and CDR2 SVGAGI. CDR3 coding DNA: TGTGCCAGCAGGAGGACAGCGGTGGGAGAAAAACTGTTTTTT. The encoded protein is CASRRTAVGEKLFF.

This chain joins TRBV4-3 and TRBJ2-3; no clear D gene. Germline CDR1 and CDR2: LGHNA and YSLEER. V lost 4 bases, J lost 0 bases, and 8 bases lay in between. The CDR3 runs to 14 residues. The CDR3 region is CASSLVASTDTQYF. CDR3 bases: TGCGCCAGCAGCCTCGTGGCCAGCACAGATACGCAGTATTTT.